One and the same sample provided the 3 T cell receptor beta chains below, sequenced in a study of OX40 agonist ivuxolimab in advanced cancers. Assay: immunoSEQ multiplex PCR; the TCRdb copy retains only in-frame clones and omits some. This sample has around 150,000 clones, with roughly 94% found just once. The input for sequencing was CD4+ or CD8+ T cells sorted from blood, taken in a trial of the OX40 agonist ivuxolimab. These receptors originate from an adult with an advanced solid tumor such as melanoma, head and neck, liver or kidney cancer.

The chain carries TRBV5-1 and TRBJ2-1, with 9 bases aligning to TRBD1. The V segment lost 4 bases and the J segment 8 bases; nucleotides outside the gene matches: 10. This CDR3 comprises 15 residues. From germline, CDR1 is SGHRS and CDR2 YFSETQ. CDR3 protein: CASSPGTGFWDEQFF. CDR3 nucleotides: TGCGCCAGCAGCCCCGGGACAGGGTTTTGGGATGAGCAGTTCTTC.

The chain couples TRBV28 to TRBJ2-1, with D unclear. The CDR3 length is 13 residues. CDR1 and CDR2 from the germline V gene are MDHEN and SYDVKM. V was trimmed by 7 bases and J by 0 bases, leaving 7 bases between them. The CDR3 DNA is TGTGCCAGCACCCTCCCCTCCTACAATGAGCAGTTCTTC. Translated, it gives CASTLPSYNEQFF.

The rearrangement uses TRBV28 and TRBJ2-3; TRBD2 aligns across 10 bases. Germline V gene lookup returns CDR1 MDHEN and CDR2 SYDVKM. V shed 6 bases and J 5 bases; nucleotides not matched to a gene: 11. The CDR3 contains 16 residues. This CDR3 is CASSLGLADGGDTQYF. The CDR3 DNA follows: TGTGCCAGCAGCCTCGGACTAGCGGACGGGGGAGATACGCAGTATTTT.